One and the same sample provided the 25 T cell receptor beta chains below, sequenced in a study of blood T cell repertoires in COVID-19. Some clones are missing from TCRdb's copy, which holds only in-frame ones; the method was immunoSEQ multiplex PCR. Of some 140,000 clones in the sample, roughly 80% were seen once. The sequencing sample was made of PBMCs or T cells enriched from blood (not recorded which). These receptors all stem from a man in his forties or fifties who had recovered from COVID-19.

J is TRBJ1-1 and V is TRBV11-1; weak D call: TRBD1 (6 bases). The V end lost 4 bases, the J end lost 7 bases, and 13 bases lay between the germline ends. Germline lookup yields CDR1 SGHAT and CDR2 FQDESV (reference sequence). The CDR3 sequence is 13 residues long. This CDR3 is CASSSRGGGEAFF. The CDR3 nucleotides read TGTGCCAGCAGCTCACGGGGGGGCGGTGAAGCTTTCTTT.

The rearrangement links TRBV7-3 to TRBJ2-3; a possible D gene is TRBD2 (6 bases). From germline, CDR1 is SGHTA and CDR2 FQGTGA. The CDR3 has 16 amino acids. V was pared by 2 bases and J by 0 bases, with 12 bases between. In nucleotides, the CDR3 is TGTGCCAGCAGCTTAGCCACCGGGACTAGCACAGATACGCAGTATTTT. Translation: CASSLATGTSTDTQYF. The complete variable domain, with remaining parts taken from reference TRBV7-3 and TRBJ2-3, reads GAGVSQTPSNKVTEKGKYVELRCDPISGHTALYWYRQSLGQGPEFLIYFQGTGAADDSGLPNDRFFAVRPEGSVSTLKIQRTERGDSAVYLCASSLATGTSTDTQYFGPGTRLTVL.

The CDR3 protein is CASSFQGNTIYF. In nucleotides, the CDR3 is TGTGCCAGCAGTTTTCAGGGAAACACCATATATTTT. This chain joins TRBV28 and TRBJ1-3; D is uncertain. V was cut by 3 bases and J by 4 bases, with 4 bases left in between. The CDR3 runs 12 residues. Looked up from germline, CDR1 is MDHEN and CDR2 is SYDVKM.

The chain recombines TRBV28 with TRBJ1-2, with TRBD1 matching 7 bases. Germline lookup yields CDR1 MDHEN and CDR2 SYDVKM. J lost 3 bases, V lost 5 bases, and 9 bases had no gene match. This CDR3 is built from 15 residues. The CDR3 DNA reads TGTGCCAGCAGTCCCTCCGACAGGGATTACTATGGCTACACCTTC. It translates to CASSPSDRDYYGYTF.

This sequence joins TRBV4-3 and TRBJ1-2; possible D gene TRBD1, 6 bases. V lost 3 bases, J lost 4 bases, and 15 bases lay in between. Germline loops: CDR1 LGHNA, CDR2 YSLEER. The CDR3 runs 15 residues. The CDR3 here is CASSQQRQASYGYTF. CDR3 sequence (DNA): TGCGCCAGCAGCCAGCAAAGACAGGCCAGCTATGGCTACACCTTC.

The V call is TRBV7-6, the J call TRBJ2-2; maybe TRBD1 (5 bases). The V gene's germline CDR1 is SGHVS and CDR2 FNYEAQ. V was cut by 1 base and J by 4 bases, with 13 bases left in between. The CDR3 has 16 residues. The CDR3 region is CASSLVQGRGTGELFF. In DNA form, the CDR3 reads TGTGCCAGCAGCTTAGTGCAGGGTCGTGGCACCGGGGAGCTGTTTTTT.

This sequence joins TRBV25-1 and TRBJ1-2; 7 nucleotides line up with TRBD1. V shed 4 bases and J 4 bases; nucleotides not matched to a gene: 9. Germline V CDR1 and CDR2: MGHDK, SYGVNS. The CDR3 loop spans 15 amino acids. The CDR3 sequence: CASSGYRGGGYGYTF. DNA of the CDR3: TGTGCCAGCAGTGGGTACAGGGGAGGCGGCTATGGCTACACCTTC.

This CDR3 reads CASSLSGGGGYTF. CDR3 nucleotides: TGTGCCAGCAGCTTATCAGGGGGCGGAGGCTACACCTTC. The V and J genes are TRBV11-1 and TRBJ1-2, with TRBD1 matching over 8 bases. In germline, CDR1 is SGHAT, CDR2 FQDESV (reference sequence). V trimming: 2 bases; J trimming: 8 bases; junction bases outside the gene matches: 4. This CDR3 is built from 13 residues.

This clone has only a few counts. The chain joins TRBV5-1 to TRBJ1-4, with TRBD1 matching 11 bases. CDR3 length equals 16 residues. Germline loops: CDR1 SGHRS, CDR2 YFSETQ. V lost 0 bases and J lost 5; bases outside the gene matches: 3. The CDR3 nucleotides read TGCGCCAGCAGCTTGGCTGGGACAGGGGGGAATGAAAAACTGTTTTTT. Translated: CASSLAGTGGNEKLFF.

This chain connects TRBV18 to TRBJ1-1; 9 bases align to TRBD1. In germline, CDR1 is KGHSH, CDR2 LQKENI. The CDR3 spans 14 residues. V was pared by 3 bases and J by 5 bases, with 4 bases of the junction left unmatched. CDR3 in amino acids: CASSPGTGSTEAFF. In nucleotides, the CDR3 is TGTGCCAGCTCACCGGGGACAGGGAGTACTGAAGCTTTCTTT. The whole variable domain, filled in from reference TRBV18 and TRBJ1-1, reads NAGVMQNPRHLVRRRGQEARLRCSPMKGHSHVYWYRQLPEEGLKFMVYLQKENIIDESGMPKERFSAEFPKEGPSILRIQQVVRGDSAAYFCASSPGTGSTEAFFGQGTRLTVV.

This chain connects TRBV12-3 or TRBV12-4 to TRBJ1-1; no clear D. V lost 1 base, J lost 3 bases, and 6 bases lay in between. CDR3 length: 13 amino acids. CDR3 coding DNA: TGTGCCAGCAGTTTAGAGGCGGACACTGAAGCTTTCTTT. Its translation: CASSLEADTEAFF.

As concerns this clone: The same CDR3 also results from other DNA sequences found in this sample. This chain joins TRBV28 and TRBJ1-2, with D possibly being TRBD1 (5 bases). The V end lost 11 bases, the J end lost 0 bases, and 13 bases lay between the germline ends. This CDR3 contains 13 residues. Germline values: CDR1 MDHEN, CDR2 SYDVKM. The CDR3: CAGAGGANYGYTF. The CDR3 coding sequence is TGTGCCGGGGCGGGGGGTGCTAACTATGGCTACACCTTC.

The rearrangement uses TRBV7-8 and TRBJ2-3, with a tentative D call TRBD1 (6 bases). V was cut by 6 bases and J by 0 bases, with 22 bases left in between. The germline V gene has CDR1 SGHVS and CDR2 FQNEAQ. The CDR3 length is 18 residues. The CDR3 spells CASSYDRRGSISTDTQYF. DNA of the CDR3: TGTGCCAGCAGTTATGACAGGAGAGGGTCCATTAGCACAGATACGCAGTATTTT.

The chain uses TRBV10-3 and TRBJ1-5; D might be TRBD1 (6 bases). This CDR3 has 15 amino acids. V was pared by 6 bases and J by 5 bases, with 17 bases between. Looked up from germline, CDR1 is ENHRY and CDR2 is SYGVKD. In nucleotides, the CDR3 is TGTGCCATCAGCGATGACACAGGGTCAGATCAGCCCCAGCATTTT. Translation: CAISDDTGSDQPQHF.

This clone has just one count. The rearrangement links TRBV12-5 to TRBJ2-3, with 7 bases matching TRBD1. J lost 4 bases, V lost 4 bases, and 5 bases had no gene match. This CDR3 is built from 14 residues. Germline lookup yields CDR1 LGHNT and CDR2 FRNRAP. CDR3 region: CASGSQGTADTQYF. In DNA, the CDR3 is TGTGCTAGTGGTTCACAGGGGACCGCAGATACGCAGTATTTT.

V gene TRBV7-9 combines with J gene TRBJ2-5, with unresolved D. Germline loops: CDR1 SEHNR, CDR2 FQNEAQ (reference sequence). Trimming took 5 bases from V and 0 from J, leaving 10 bases between them. The CDR3 length is 14 residues. CDR3 loop: CASSPQAYQETQYF. DNA for the CDR3: TGTGCCAGCAGCCCCCAAGCGTACCAAGAGACCCAGTACTTC.

This CDR3 is CASSLTGTPNYGYTF. The CDR3 DNA reads TGTGCCAGCAGCCTCACCGGGACTCCTAACTATGGCTACACCTTC. This sequence joins TRBV7-2 and TRBJ1-2; D may be TRBD1 (5 bases). Germline-derived CDR1 and CDR2 are SGHTA and FQGNSA. The CDR3 spans 15 residues. Trimming left V 5 bases short and J 0 bases short, with 13 bases between.

The genes are TRBV9 and TRBJ2-5; D possibly corresponds to TRBD2 (6 bases). The CDR3 has 14 amino acids. V dropped 6 bases and J dropped 2 bases, with 14 bases sitting between them. CDR1 is SGDLS and CDR2 is YYNGEE in the germline V gene. The CDR3 loop reads CASNSGVTQETQYF. The CDR3 DNA reads as TGTGCCAGCAACTCGGGGGTTACTCAAGAGACCCAGTACTTC.

The V gene is TRBV7-3, the J gene TRBJ2-1; tentatively, D is TRBD1 (6 bases). Germline V CDR1 and CDR2: SGHTA, FQGTGA. This CDR3 is 18 amino acids long. Trimming stripped 5 bases from V and 6 bases from J, with 26 bases between. The CDR3 spells CASSQSGFSNRAVNEQFF. The CDR3 nucleotides read TGTGCCAGCAGCCAGAGCGGATTTTCGAACAGGGCCGTCAATGAGCAGTTCTTC.

The rearrangement links TRBV5-6 to TRBJ1-4; D gene uncertain. CDR1 SGHDT and CDR2 YYEEEE come from the germline V gene. This CDR3 has 15 amino acids. The V gene lost 0 bases and the J gene lost 0 bases, with 6 bases spanning the gap. The CDR3 reads CASSLETATNEKLFF. CDR3 coding DNA: TGTGCCAGCAGCTTGGAAACAGCAACTAATGAAAAACTGTTTTTT.

The chain uses TRBV5-8 and TRBJ2-3, with 10 bases identical to TRBD2. The CDR3 contains 16 residues. With 0 bases clipped from V and 1 base from J, the junction kept 2 bases outside the gene matches. In germline, CDR1 is SGHTS, CDR2 YDEGEE. As DNA, the CDR3 is TGTGCCAGCAGCTTGGCTAGCGGGAGACGCACAGATACGCAGTATTTT. Encoded protein: CASSLASGRRTDTQYF.

This clone was counted only a few times. The chain employs TRBV16 and TRBJ1-3; D might be TRBD1 (5 bases). V was clipped by 4 bases and J by 1 base, with 17 bases between them. CDR3 size: 17 residues. Germline CDR1 is KGHSY and CDR2 is FQNENV. CDR3 coding DNA: TGTGCCAGCAGCCCACCCACAGGATACAGATCTGGAAACACCATATATTTT. It specifies CASSPPTGYRSGNTIYF.

This CDR3 reads CASSFTVLNTEAFF. The CDR3 DNA follows: TGTGCCAGCAGTTTTACAGTCCTCAACACTGAAGCTTTCTTT. V and J are TRBV2 and TRBJ1-1; D not resolved. This CDR3 spans 14 amino acids. Germline lookup yields CDR1 SNHLY and CDR2 FYNNEI. With 5 bases removed from V and 2 bases from J, the gap between germline ends came to 12 bases.

The sample holds a few counts of this clone. This rearrangement joins TRBV3-1 (or the pseudogene TRBV3-2) to TRBJ2-2, with D possibly matching TRBD2 (6 bases). From germline, CDR1 is LGHDT and CDR2 YNNKEL (reference sequence). Trimming removed 3 bases from V and 7 bases from J, with 12 bases in between. The CDR3 contains 14 residues. This CDR3 is CASSHAGGYGELFF. In nucleotides, the CDR3 is TGTGCCAGCAGCCACGCCGGAGGGTACGGGGAGCTGTTTTTT.

The chain combines TRBV9 with TRBJ2-1, with a tentative D call TRBD1 (6 bases). V was clipped by 0 bases and J by 6 bases, with 10 bases between them. This CDR3 has 14 residues. Looked up from germline, CDR1 is SGDLS and CDR2 is YYNGEE. CDR3 amino acids: CASSVDLGANEQFF. Here the CDR3 DNA reads TGTGCCAGCAGCGTAGACTTGGGGGCCAATGAGCAGTTCTTC.